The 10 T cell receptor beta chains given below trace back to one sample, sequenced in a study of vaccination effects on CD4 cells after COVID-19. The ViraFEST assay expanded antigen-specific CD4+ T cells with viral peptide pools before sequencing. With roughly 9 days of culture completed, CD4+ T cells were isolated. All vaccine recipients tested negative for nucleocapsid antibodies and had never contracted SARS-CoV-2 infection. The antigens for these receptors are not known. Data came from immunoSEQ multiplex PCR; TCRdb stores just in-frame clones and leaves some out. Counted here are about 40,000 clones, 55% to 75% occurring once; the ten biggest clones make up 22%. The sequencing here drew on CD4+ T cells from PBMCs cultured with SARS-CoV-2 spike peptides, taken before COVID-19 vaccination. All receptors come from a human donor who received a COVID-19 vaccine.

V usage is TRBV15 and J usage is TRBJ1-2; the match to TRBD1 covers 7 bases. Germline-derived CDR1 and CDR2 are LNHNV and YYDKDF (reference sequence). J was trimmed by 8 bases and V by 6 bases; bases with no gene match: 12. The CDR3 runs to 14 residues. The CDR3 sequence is CATRAVPGGLGYTF. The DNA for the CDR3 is TGTGCCACCAGGGCAGTTCCAGGGGGGCTGGGCTACACCTTC.

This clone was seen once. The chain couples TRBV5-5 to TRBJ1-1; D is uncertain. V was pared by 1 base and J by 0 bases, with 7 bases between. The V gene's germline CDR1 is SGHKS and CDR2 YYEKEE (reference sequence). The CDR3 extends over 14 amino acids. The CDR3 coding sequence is TGTGCCAGCAGCTTGTGGATACTGAACACTGAAGCTTTCTTT. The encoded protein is CASSLWILNTEAFF.

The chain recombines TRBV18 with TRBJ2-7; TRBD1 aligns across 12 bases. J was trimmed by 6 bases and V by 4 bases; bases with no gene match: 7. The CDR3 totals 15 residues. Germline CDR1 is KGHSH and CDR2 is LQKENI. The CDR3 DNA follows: TGTGCCAGCTCACACGGGGGACAGGGGGCCGGCGAGCAGTACTTC. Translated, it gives CASSHGGQGAGEQYF.

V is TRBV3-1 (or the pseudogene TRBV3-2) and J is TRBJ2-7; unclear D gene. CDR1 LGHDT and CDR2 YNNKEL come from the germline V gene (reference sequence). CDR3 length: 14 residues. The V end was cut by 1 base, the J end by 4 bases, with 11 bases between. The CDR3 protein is CASSQATPNYEQYF. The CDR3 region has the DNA TGTGCCAGCAGCCAAGCCACGCCGAATTACGAGCAGTACTTC.

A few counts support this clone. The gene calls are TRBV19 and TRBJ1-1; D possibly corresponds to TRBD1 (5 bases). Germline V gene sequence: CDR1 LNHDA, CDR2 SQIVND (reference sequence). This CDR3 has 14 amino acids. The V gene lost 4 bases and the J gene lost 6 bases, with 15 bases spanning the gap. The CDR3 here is CASSKPNSGAEAFF. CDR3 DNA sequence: TGTGCCAGTAGTAAACCTAACTCGGGGGCTGAAGCTTTCTTT.

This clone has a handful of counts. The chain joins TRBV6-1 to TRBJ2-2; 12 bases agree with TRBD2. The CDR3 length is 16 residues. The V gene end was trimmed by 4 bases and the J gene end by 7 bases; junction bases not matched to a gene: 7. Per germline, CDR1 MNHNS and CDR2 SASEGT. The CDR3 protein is CASSALAGGLGGELFF. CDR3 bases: TGTGCCAGCAGTGCCCTAGCGGGAGGGCTTGGCGGGGAGCTGTTTTTT.

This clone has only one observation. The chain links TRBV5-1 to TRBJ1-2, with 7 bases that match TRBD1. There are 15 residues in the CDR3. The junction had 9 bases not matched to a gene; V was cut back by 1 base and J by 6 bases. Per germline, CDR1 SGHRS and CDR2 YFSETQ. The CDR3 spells CASSLLQGRGNGYTF. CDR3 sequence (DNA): TGCGCCAGCAGCTTGCTACAGGGGAGAGGAAATGGCTACACCTTC.

Written as DNA, the CDR3 is TGTGCCAGCAGCCAAAAGGCTAACACTGAAGCTTTCTTT. Translating gives CASSQKANTEAFF. V and J are TRBV3-1 (or the pseudogene TRBV3-2) and TRBJ1-1; no definite D call. The V gene lost 2 bases and the J gene lost 2 bases, with 6 bases spanning the gap. This CDR3 comprises 13 residues. The V gene's germline CDR1 is LGHDT and CDR2 YNNKEL (reference sequence).

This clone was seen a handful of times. CDR3 in amino acids: CASRGTGAGYTF. CDR3 DNA sequence: TGTGCCAGCAGGGGAACAGGGGCTGGCTACACCTTC. The chain has TRBV6-5 and TRBJ1-2; 7 positions match TRBD1. The trim removed 6 bases at V and 7 bases at J, leaving 5 bases unmatched. The germline V gene encodes CDR1 MNHEY and CDR2 SVGAGI. The CDR3 sequence is 12 residues long.

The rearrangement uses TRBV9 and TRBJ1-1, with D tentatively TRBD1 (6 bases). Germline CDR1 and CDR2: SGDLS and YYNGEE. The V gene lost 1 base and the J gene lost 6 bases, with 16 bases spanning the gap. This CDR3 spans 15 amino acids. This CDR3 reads CASSVSAGKGAEAFF. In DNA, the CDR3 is TGTGCCAGCAGCGTATCTGCCGGGAAGGGGGCTGAAGCTTTCTTT.